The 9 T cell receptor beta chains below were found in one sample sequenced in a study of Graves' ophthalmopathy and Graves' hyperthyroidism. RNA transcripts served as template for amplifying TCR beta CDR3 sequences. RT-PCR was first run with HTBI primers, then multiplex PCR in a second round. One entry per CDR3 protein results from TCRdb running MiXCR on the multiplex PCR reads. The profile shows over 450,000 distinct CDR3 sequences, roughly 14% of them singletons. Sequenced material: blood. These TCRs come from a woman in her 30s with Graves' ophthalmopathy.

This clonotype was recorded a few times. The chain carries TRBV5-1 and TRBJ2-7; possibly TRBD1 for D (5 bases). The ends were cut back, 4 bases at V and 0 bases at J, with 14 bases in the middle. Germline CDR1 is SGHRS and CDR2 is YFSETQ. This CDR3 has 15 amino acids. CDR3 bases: TGCGCCAGCAGCCAGCAGACAGCGAGCTCCTACGAGCAGTACTTC. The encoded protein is CASSQQTASSYEQYF.

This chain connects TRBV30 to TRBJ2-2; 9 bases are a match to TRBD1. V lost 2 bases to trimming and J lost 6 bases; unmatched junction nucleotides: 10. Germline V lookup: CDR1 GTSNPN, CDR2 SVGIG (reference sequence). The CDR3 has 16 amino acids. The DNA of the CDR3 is TGTGCCTGGAGTACCCGGGACAGGGTATGGGCCGGGGAGCTGTTTTTT. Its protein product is CAWSTRDRVWAGELFF. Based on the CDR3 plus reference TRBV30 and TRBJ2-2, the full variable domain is SQTIHQWPATLVQPVGSPLSLECTVEGTSNPNLYWYRQAAGRGLQLLFYSVGIGQISSEVPQNLSASRPQDRQFILSSKKLLLSDSGFYLCAWSTRDRVWAGELFFGEGSRLTVL.

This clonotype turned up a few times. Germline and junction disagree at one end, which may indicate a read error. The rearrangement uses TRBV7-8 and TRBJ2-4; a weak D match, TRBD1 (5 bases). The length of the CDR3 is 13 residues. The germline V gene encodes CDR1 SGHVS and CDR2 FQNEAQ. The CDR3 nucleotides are TGTGCCAGCAGCTTAGGTCAGTCGGACATTCAGTACTTT. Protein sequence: CASSLGQSDIQYF.

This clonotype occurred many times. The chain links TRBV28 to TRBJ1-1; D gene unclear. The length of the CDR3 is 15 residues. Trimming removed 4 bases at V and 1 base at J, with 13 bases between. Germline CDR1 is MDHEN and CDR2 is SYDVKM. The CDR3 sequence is CASSSPFWGNTEAFF. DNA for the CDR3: TGTGCCAGCAGTTCCCCCTTTTGGGGGAACACTGAAGCTTTCTTT.

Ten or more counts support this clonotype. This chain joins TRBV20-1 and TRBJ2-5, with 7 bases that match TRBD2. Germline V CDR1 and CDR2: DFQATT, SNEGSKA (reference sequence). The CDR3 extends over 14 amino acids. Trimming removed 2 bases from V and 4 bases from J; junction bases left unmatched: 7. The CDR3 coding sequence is TGCAGTGCTAGACTCCCCGGACTAGTAGAGACCCAGTACTTC. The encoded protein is CSARLPGLVETQYF.

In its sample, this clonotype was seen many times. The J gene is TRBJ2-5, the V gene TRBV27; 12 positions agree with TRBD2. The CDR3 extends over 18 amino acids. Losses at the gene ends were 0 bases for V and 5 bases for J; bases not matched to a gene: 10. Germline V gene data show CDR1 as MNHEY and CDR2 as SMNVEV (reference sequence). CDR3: CASSLSPASGGAGETQYF. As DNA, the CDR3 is TGTGCCAGCAGTTTATCCCCGGCTAGCGGGGGGGCCGGGGAGACCCAGTACTTC.

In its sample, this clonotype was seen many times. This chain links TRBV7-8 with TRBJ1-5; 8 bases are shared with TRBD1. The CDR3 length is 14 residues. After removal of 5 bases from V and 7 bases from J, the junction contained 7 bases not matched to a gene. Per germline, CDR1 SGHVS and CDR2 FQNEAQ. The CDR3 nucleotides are TGTGCCAGCAGCCCAGGGGGCGCGGGACAGCCCCAGCATTTT. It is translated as CASSPGGAGQPQHF. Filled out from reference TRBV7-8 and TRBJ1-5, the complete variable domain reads GAGVSQSPRYKVAKRGQDVALRCDPISGHVSLFWYQQALGQGPEFLTYFQNEAQLDKSGLPSDRFFAERPEGSVSTLKIQRTQQEDSAVYLCASSPGGAGQPQHFGDGTRLSIL.

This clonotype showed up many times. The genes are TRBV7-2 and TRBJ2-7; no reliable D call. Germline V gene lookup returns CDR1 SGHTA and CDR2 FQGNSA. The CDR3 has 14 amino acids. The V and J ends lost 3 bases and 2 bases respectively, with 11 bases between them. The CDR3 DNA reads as TGTGCCAGCAGCTTCGGTCAGACCGCCTACGAGCAGTACTTC. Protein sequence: CASSFGQTAYEQYF.

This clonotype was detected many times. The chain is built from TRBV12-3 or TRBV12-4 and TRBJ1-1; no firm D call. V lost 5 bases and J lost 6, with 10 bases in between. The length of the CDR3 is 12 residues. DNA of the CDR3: TGTGCCAGCAGTCCCGGAACCCCTGAAGCTTTCTTT. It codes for CASSPGTPEAFF.